The 27 T cell receptor beta chains reported below all come from one sample, sequenced in a study of T cells in Graves' hyperthyroidism and ophthalmopathy. TCR beta CDR3 sequences were amplified from RNA transcripts. The TCR CDR3 was amplified in a first-round RT-PCR using the HTBI primer set. TCRdb called the multiplex PCR reads again in MiXCR, with one record for every CDR3 protein. The table includes hundreds of thousands of distinct CDR3 sequences, 14% detected once. Sequencing was performed on blood. The receptor source for this set is a woman between 18 and 29 years old with Graves' hyperthyroidism.

This CDR3 reads CASSKGLAADTQYF. As DNA, the CDR3 is TGTGCCAGCAGCAAGGGACTAGCGGCAGATACGCAGTATTTT. The V gene is TRBV7-9, the J gene TRBJ2-3; 11 nucleotides agree with TRBD2. The ends lost 5 bases at V and 4 bases at J; junction bases unmatched: 2. Germline CDR1 and CDR2: SEHNR and FQNEAQ (reference sequence). The length of the CDR3 is 14 residues.

At least ten counts were recorded for this clonotype. The chain uses TRBV24-1 and TRBJ1-6; 7 bases are a match to TRBD1. The germline gives CDR1 KGHDR, CDR2 SFDVKD. V dropped 2 bases and J dropped 7; count of bases not matched to a gene: 4. The CDR3 sequence is 15 residues long. The CDR3 region is CATSDSGTANSPLHF. CDR3 DNA sequence: TGTGCCACCAGTGATTCCGGGACAGCAAATTCACCCCTCCACTTT.

J is TRBJ2-1 and V is TRBV7-9; either TRBD1 or TRBD2 may supply D (5 bases each). V was shortened by 5 bases and J by 6 bases, with 23 bases between the two germline ends. From germline, CDR1 is SEHNR and CDR2 FQNEAQ (reference sequence). The CDR3 covers 17 residues. This chain's CDR3 is CASSQDLGSRDLNEQFF. As DNA, the CDR3 is TGTGCCAGCAGCCAAGATCTTGGCAGCCGGGACCTCAATGAGCAGTTCTTC.

This clonotype was seen at least ten times. The V gene is TRBV3-1, the J gene TRBJ2-5; 15 positions agree with TRBD2. Germline V gives CDR1 LGHDT, CDR2 YNNKEL (reference sequence). The V and J ends lost 1 base and 4 bases, in that order; junction bases with no gene match: 7. The CDR3 length is 18 residues. Here the CDR3 DNA reads TGTGCCAGCAGCCAAGTGGGACTAGCGGGAGGAAGGAGAGAGACCCAGTACTTC. Translating gives CASSQVGLAGGRRETQYF.

This clonotype came up many times. This chain connects TRBV4-1 to TRBJ2-1; possibly TRBD2 for D (6 bases). The germline V and J ends were trimmed by 2 bases and 10 bases, with 15 bases remaining between them. CDR3 size: 14 residues. Germline CDR1 and CDR2: MGHRA and YSYEKL. The CDR3 DNA reads TGCGCCAGCAGCCAAACAGGTTCTCGGGGGGAGCAGTTCTTC. Encoded protein: CASSQTGSRGEQFF.

J is TRBJ2-7 and V is TRBV7-9, with D perhaps assigned TRBD1 or TRBD2 (5 bases each). This CDR3 contains 12 residues. Looked up from germline, CDR1 is SEHNR and CDR2 is FQNEAQ (reference sequence). This chain's CDR3 is CATGARSYEQYF. As DNA, the CDR3 is TGTGCGACCGGGGCTCGCTCCTACGAGCAGTACTTC. The variable domain in full, with the rest retrieved from reference TRBV7-9 and TRBJ2-7, is DTGVSQNPRHKITKRGQNVTFRCDPISEHNRLYWYRQTLGQGPEFLTYFQNEAQLEKSRLLSDRFSAERPKGSFSTLEIQRTEQGDSAMYLCATGARSYEQYFGPGTRLTVT.

This clonotype has a handful of counts. The chain joins TRBV7-9 to TRBJ2-1; 8 positions match TRBD2. The length of the CDR3 is 15 residues. J was trimmed by 4 bases and V by 4 bases; bases with no gene match: 6. Germline CDR1 SEHNR, CDR2 FQNEAQ (reference sequence). This CDR3 is CASSSQGLGYNEQFF. CDR3 DNA: TGTGCCAGCAGCTCGCAGGGACTAGGTTACAATGAGCAGTTCTTC.

V usage is TRBV14 and J usage is TRBJ2-6; 7 nucleotides agree with TRBD1. V shed 0 bases and J 3 bases; nucleotides not matched to a gene: 5. CDR1 SGHDN and CDR2 FVKESK come from the germline V gene. The CDR3 extends over 17 amino acids. CDR3 sequence: CASSQDKGTVGANVLTF. For the CDR3, the DNA is TGTGCCAGCAGCCAAGATAAGGGGACAGTTGGGGCCAACGTCCTGACTTTC.

This clonotype was counted ten times or more. The chain uses TRBV10-3 and TRBJ2-3; D is unresolved. The CDR3 contains 14 residues. CDR1 ENHRY and CDR2 SYGVKD come from the germline V gene. With 6 bases removed from V and 1 base from J, the gap between germline ends came to 11 bases. This CDR3 reads CAIRRTKGTDTQYF. CDR3 DNA: TGTGCCATCAGGAGGACGAAGGGCACAGATACGCAGTATTTT.

The chain uses TRBV20-1 and TRBJ2-7, with TRBD2 identical over 7 bases. V gave up 2 bases and J gave up 2 bases; unmatched junction bases: 9. The CDR3 covers 15 residues. Germline CDR1 and CDR2: DFQATT and SNEGSKA (reference sequence). The CDR3 spells CSARPIWGGAYEQYF. CDR3 nucleotide sequence: TGCAGTGCTAGACCCATCTGGGGGGGGGCCTACGAGCAGTACTTC.

This clonotype showed up just a few times. The chain uses TRBV19 and TRBJ1-1; unclear D gene. The CDR3 contains 15 residues. The germline gives CDR1 LNHDA, CDR2 SQIVND (reference sequence). The V end was cut by 6 bases, the J end by 0 bases, with 14 bases between. The CDR3 DNA reads TGTGCCAGTAGCTCCCCTCGGGATATGAACACTGAAGCTTTCTTT. Translation gives CASSSPRDMNTEAFF.

The table lists this clonotype with many counts. The chain joins TRBV20-1 to TRBJ2-3; 11 positions agree with TRBD2. Unmatched junction bases numbered 8, after V lost 6 bases and J lost 3 bases. Germline-derived CDR1 and CDR2 are DFQATT and SNEGSKA (reference sequence). This CDR3 has 15 residues. This CDR3 reads CSASIRTSGTDTQYF. The CDR3 nucleotides read TGCAGTGCCTCGATCAGGACTAGCGGGACAGATACGCAGTATTTT.

This chain connects TRBV6-1 to TRBJ2-1, with D possibly matching TRBD1 (6 bases). V was shortened by 7 bases and J by 11 bases, with 18 bases between the two germline ends. There are 13 residues in the CDR3. Germline V gives CDR1 MNHNS, CDR2 SASEGT. CDR3 sequence reads: CASKTSGTPKQFF. CDR3 nucleotides: TGTGCCAGCAAAACGTCCGGGACACCGAAGCAGTTCTTC.

Worth noting for this clonotype: This sequence may be a read error, since a much larger clone differs from it by one base. The chain joins TRBV20-1 to TRBJ2-7; 10 nucleotides agree with TRBD2. V lost 0 bases to trimming and J lost 7 bases; unmatched junction nucleotides: 9. Germline V CDR1 and CDR2: DFQATT, SNEGSKA (reference sequence). CDR3 size: 15 residues. CDR3 sequence reads: CSARDRVAGGLEQYF. In DNA, the CDR3 is TGCAGTGCTAGAGATAGGGTAGCGGGAGGTCTTGAGCAGTACTTC.

This clonotype was recorded at least ten times. The gene calls are TRBV30 and TRBJ1-1; possible D gene TRBD1, 5 bases. Looked up from germline, CDR1 is GTSNPN and CDR2 is SVGIG (reference sequence). The CDR3 has 14 amino acids. V lost 0 bases, J lost 4 bases, and 12 bases lay in between. CDR3 region: CAWSVGGAVTEAFF. CDR3 nucleotides: TGTGCCTGGAGTGTCGGAGGGGCGGTCACTGAAGCTTTCTTT.

This clonotype showed up just a few times. The rearrangement uses TRBV6-2 or TRBV6-3 and TRBJ2-7; D unresolved. V lost 6 bases, J lost 0 bases, and 15 bases lay in between. There are 15 residues in the CDR3. CDR1 and CDR2 (germline): MNHEY, SVGEGT. The CDR3 loop is CASSSETTPSYEQYF. The CDR3 DNA reads as TGTGCCAGCAGCTCCGAGACCACCCCCTCCTACGAGCAGTACTTC.

Here the CDR3 DNA reads TGTGCCAGCAGCTACCCCAGGGTCGATGGCTACACCTTC. It yields the protein CASSYPRVDGYTF. The V call is TRBV7-9, the J call TRBJ1-2; D possibly corresponds to TRBD1 (5 bases). CDR1 is SEHNR, CDR2 FQNEAQ, per germline (reference sequence). The ends were cut back, 4 bases at V and 6 bases at J, with 12 bases in the middle. The CDR3 covers 13 residues.

This clonotype occurred many times. The gene calls are TRBV20-1 and TRBJ2-5; 10 bases line up with TRBD1. There are 17 residues in the CDR3. The germline V gene encodes CDR1 DFQATT and CDR2 SNEGSKA (reference sequence). Germline trimming cut 5 bases from V and 5 bases from J; bases unmatched to any gene: 17. Here the CDR3 reads CSAVRDRGLGWEETQYF. Here the CDR3 DNA reads TGCAGTGCTGTCCGGGACAGGGGATTAGGTTGGGAGGAGACCCAGTACTTC.

V and J are TRBV19 and TRBJ2-1; tentatively, D is TRBD2 (6 bases). CDR3 length: 14 residues. The V gene's germline CDR1 is LNHDA and CDR2 SQIVND (reference sequence). V was clipped by 6 bases and J by 0 bases, with 9 bases between them. CDR3 DNA: TGTGCCAGTAGGGGAGGAGTCTCCTACAATGAGCAGTTCTTC. Translation gives CASRGGVSYNEQFF.

Worth noting for this clonotype: A much larger clone lies a single base off, so this may be a read error. The CDR3 nucleotides read TGTGCCACCAGCAGGGGGGCAGGGCCTAACACCGGGGAGCTGTCTTTT. Its translation: CATSRGAGPNTGELSF. This chain connects TRBV15 to TRBJ2-2; tentatively, D is TRBD1 (6 bases). The CDR3 runs 16 residues. Germline lookup yields CDR1 LNHNV and CDR2 YYDKDF (reference sequence). Based on the CDR3 plus reference TRBV15 and TRBJ2-2, the full variable domain is DAMVIQNPRYQVTQFGKPVTLSCSQTLNHNVMYWYQQKSSQAPKLLFHYYDKDFNNEADTPDNFQSRRPNTSFCFLDIRSPGLGDTAMYLCATSRGAGPNTGELSFGEGSRLTVL.

This clonotype was detected ten times or more. J is TRBJ1-1 and V is TRBV28; D uncertain. The germline CDR1 and CDR2 sequences are MDHEN and SYDVKM. V lost 5 bases, J lost 6 bases, and 13 bases lay in between. CDR3 length: 13 amino acids. CDR3 sequence (DNA): TGTGCCAGCAGTCCCCAAGGGCACGCTGAAGCTTTCTTT. Its protein is CASSPQGHAEAFF.

The sample holds a few counts of this clonotype. V usage is TRBV9 and J usage is TRBJ2-5; possibly TRBD2 for D (6 bases). Germline V gives CDR1 SGDLS, CDR2 YYNGEE. The ends were cut back, 0 bases at V and 5 bases at J, with 20 bases in the middle. CDR3 length: 17 residues. The CDR3 sequence: CASSVDPDLSAGETQYF. DNA for the CDR3: TGTGCCAGCAGCGTAGACCCGGACCTTTCGGCGGGGGAGACCCAGTACTTC. Using reference TRBV9 and TRBJ2-5 for the parts outside the CDR3, the full variable domain is DSGVTQTPKHLITATGQRVTLRCSPRSGDLSVYWYQQSLDQGLQFLIQYYNGEERAKGNILERFSAQQFPDLHSELNLSSLELGDSALYFCASSVDPDLSAGETQYFGPGTRLLVL.

Ten or more counts support this clonotype. The V gene is TRBV7-8, the J gene TRBJ2-1; TRBD2 agrees at 14 bases. The V gene end was trimmed by 5 bases and the J gene end by 7 bases; junction bases not matched to a gene: 10. This CDR3 region has 17 residues. CDR1 SGHVS and CDR2 FQNEAQ come from the germline V gene. The CDR3 spells CASSLNSGTSGGNEQFF. In DNA form, the CDR3 reads TGTGCCAGCAGCCTGAATTCCGGGACTAGCGGGGGTAATGAGCAGTTCTTC.

This clonotype was picked up many times. The J gene is TRBJ1-1, the V gene TRBV27, with TRBD1 identical over 8 bases. CDR3 length equals 15 residues. After removal of 5 bases from V and 3 bases from J, the junction contained 8 bases not matched to a gene. CDR1 MNHEY and CDR2 SMNVEV come from the germline V gene (reference sequence). This CDR3 reads CASSIGQGWYTEAFF. The CDR3 DNA is TGTGCCAGCAGTATCGGACAGGGTTGGTACACTGAAGCTTTCTTT.

The sample holds many counts of this clonotype. V is TRBV12-3 or TRBV12-4 and J is TRBJ1-4; possibly TRBD1 for D (5 bases). This CDR3 region has 15 residues. V lost 6 bases and J lost 0, with 11 bases in between. The CDR3 is CASRRGLSTNEKLFF. Here the CDR3 DNA reads TGTGCCAGCAGGCGGGGCCTATCAACTAATGAAAAACTGTTTTTT.

Turning to this clonotype: A read error may account for a junction end that differs from germline. The rearrangement joins TRBV7-8 to TRBJ1-2; the D is unclear. The CDR3 runs to 14 residues. Germline V gene lookup returns CDR1 SGHVS and CDR2 FQNEAQ. CDR3 bases: TGTGCCAGCAGTTTAGGTGGAGGAAGAACCGGCTACACCTTC. Protein sequence: CASSLGGGRTGYTF. Variable domain in full (rest from reference TRBV7-8 and TRBJ1-2): GAGVSQSPRYKVAKRGQDVALRCDPISGHVSLFWYQQALGQGPEFLTYFQNEAQLDKSGLPSDRFFAERPEGSVSTLKIQRTQQEDSAVYLCASSLGGGRTGYTFGSGTRLTVV.

This clonotype was picked up many times. The chain joins TRBV7-2 to TRBJ2-1, with 13 bases matching TRBD2. The CDR3 has 15 amino acids. Germline values: CDR1 SGHTA, CDR2 FQGNSA. Germline trimming cut 4 bases from V and 8 bases from J; bases unmatched to any gene: 5. Here the CDR3 DNA reads TGTGCCAGCAGCTGGACTAGCGGGAGCGTCTATGAGCAGTTCTTC. Translating gives CASSWTSGSVYEQFF.